The rows below give T cell receptor beta chains drawn from one sample of a study of T cells expressing NK-cell markers. Using the 5' RACE reads, TCRdb records one entry per CDR3 protein without DNA. The sample yields 350,000 to 450,000 distinct CDR3 sequences, of which the top ten take up roughly 5.2%. The source material was blood T cells: a sorted CD56 or NKG2C T cell subset, CD4+ or CD8+ T cells, or bulk PBMC T cells (not recorded which). These receptors all come from a man aged 18 to 69 in good health. Each CDR3 is given with its conserved first and last residue.

>TRBJ1-5|TRBV6-2/TRBV6-3
CASSPTGLGNQPQHF
>TRBJ2-1|TRBV6-1
CASRTSSAGIQQFF
>TRBJ2-2|TRBV1
CTSSQDETPKPAWCGELFF
>TRBJ2-3|TRBV3-1
CASSQPATSGGHTQYF
>TRBJ2-3|TRBV5-1
CASSFSRGGLVTDTQYF
>TRBJ2-5|TRBV18
CASSPGGGHQETQYF
>TRBJ2-1|TRBV7-2
CASSASSYNEQFF
>TRBJ2-5|TRBV18
CASSPQRTSGEETQYF
>TRBJ2-7|TRBV30
CAWNPRGGSYEQYF
>TRBJ2-3|TRBV5-6
CASSSWGAGALRTQYF
>TRBJ2-5|TRBV5-1
CASSRDTDSQETQYF
>TRBJ2-3|TRBV3-1
CAAAGVASGTDTQYF
>TRBJ1-1|TRBV7-9
CASSRRTVGDTEAFF
>TRBJ2-1|TRBV12-3/TRBV12-4
CASSSINTGIHNEQFF
>TRBJ2-3|TRBV7-8
CASSLAGTVQGDTQYF
>TRBJ1-2|TRBV27
CASSLMAGLYGYTF
>TRBJ2-3|TRBV20-1
CSASSGGLYPYF
>TRBJ1-5|TRBV5-6
CASSEGQGAVQPQHF
>TRBJ2-1|TRBV11-1
CASSLVPQARGRYNEQFF
>TRBJ2-1|TRBV2
CASRYTSSSYNEQFF
>TRBJ1-2|TRBV12-3/TRBV12-4
CASSRAGRANYGYTF
>TRBJ2-3|TRBV29-1
CSGRTGLSTDTQYF
>TRBJ1-1|TRBV7-8
CASSGTGVTEAFF
>TRBJ1-2|TRBV5-4
CASSYTGTAHSGYTF
>TRBJ2-3|TRBV12-3/TRBV12-4
CASSSTSGGTKLTSTDTQYF
>TRBJ2-1|TRBV14
CASSQQVYNEQFF
>TRBJ1-2|TRBV18
CASSPQGGLQEDLNYGYTF
>TRBJ2-3|TRBV4-2
CASSQRGTVSTDTQYF
>TRBJ2-2|TRBV20-1
CSASQRSTGELFF
>TRBJ2-4|TRBV11-2
CASRRGGNIQYF
>TRBJ2-5|TRBV12-3/TRBV12-4
CASSHYQDWETQYF
>TRBJ2-3|TRBV7-6
CASSLGDRYTQYF
>TRBJ2-7|TRBV3-1
CASSEGLANEQYF
>TRBJ1-2|TRBV20-1
CSARLNYGYTF
>TRBJ1-6|TRBV20-1
CSARDRGVGPLHF
>TRBJ2-7|TRBV27
CASLGTGYEQYF
>TRBJ1-2|TRBV6-1
CASSERSGPGDGYTF
>TRBJ1-1|TRBV11-3
CASSPGQDKITEAFF
>TRBJ1-5|TRBV20-1
CSAYPRDRGFNQPQHF
>TRBJ2-1|TRBV5-4
CASSSDKGNNEQFF
>TRBJ2-6|TRBV20-1
CSARDGRSGANVLTF
>TRBJ1-5|TRBV20-1
CSAAPWTGPNQPQHF
>TRBJ1-1|TRBV12-3/TRBV12-4
CASNPTGSTEAFF
>TRBJ2-7|TRBV5-1
CASSLERGVQYF
>TRBJ1-1|TRBV19
CASRTGERNTEAFF